This T cell receptor (beta chain) was recovered during a study of blood T cell repertoires in COVID-19. Turning to the study itself: The analysed material was cDNA or gDNA that came from T cells, B-cell-depleted T cells, or PBMCs.

As handled by the study authors: The authors estimated nucleated cell counts from reference gene primer amplification. Produced via immunoSEQ multiplex PCR; TCRdb's table is partial and in-frame only. V, J and clone size derive from that table, while D and trimming were established from the DNA sequence. The table includes about 360,000 clones, more than 70% detected once. The length of the CDR3 is 15 residues. CDR1 is SNHLY, CDR2 FYNNEI, per germline. The ends lost 10 bases at V and 6 bases at J; junction bases unmatched: 15. This chain connects TRBV2 to TRBJ2-3, with TRBD2 matching over 8 bases. Source material: peripheral blood. The source is a young man with active or convalescent COVID-19. In DNA, the CDR3 is TGTGCCACCCCGGCGGGGGGCGGCGGGGGGGATACGCAGTATTTT. This translates into CATPAGGGGGDTQYF.